The clone carrying this T cell receptor beta chain appeared a single time. This entry is derived from a study of OX40 agonist ivuxolimab in advanced cancers. Profiled with immunoSEQ multiplex PCR; TCRdb holds only in-frame clones, not every one. The data show some 95,000 clones, 80% to 90% seen once. This CDR3 is 14 amino acids long. CDR1 SNHLY and CDR2 FYNNEI come from the germline V gene. Germline trimming cut 8 bases from V and 6 bases from J; bases unmatched to any gene: 10. The chain is built from TRBV2 and TRBJ1-5, with 7 bases identical to TRBD1. This TCR was recovered from an adult with an advanced solid tumor such as melanoma, head and neck, liver or kidney cancer. Here the sequenced sample was CD4+ or CD8+ T cells sorted from blood, taken in a trial of the OX40 agonist ivuxolimab. The CDR3 region is CASVKGGGGQPQHF. The DNA of the CDR3 is TGTGCCAGCGTCAAAGGGGGCGGAGGTCAGCCCCAGCATTTT.